The 8 T cell receptor beta chains listed next were all sequenced from one sample in a study of early T cells in non-severe SARS-CoV-2 infection. TCRdb reanalysed the 5' RACE reads using MiXCR and keeps one entry per CDR3 protein. This table holds about 70,000 distinct CDR3 sequences, 4.5% to 6% found once. Material: whole blood, obtained at baseline. The source is an adult who was a healthcare worker with PCR-confirmed SARS-CoV-2 infection or an uninfected control (not recorded which).

This clonotype has a count of ten or more. This rearrangement joins TRBV9 to TRBJ2-5; 7 nucleotides match TRBD2. Germline values: CDR1 SGDLS, CDR2 YYNGEE. Trimming removed 0 bases from V and 5 bases from J; junction bases left unmatched: 1. This CDR3 is built from 13 residues. The CDR3 spells CASSVVGGETQYF. DNA of the CDR3: TGTGCCAGCAGCGTAGTGGGGGGGGAGACCCAGTACTTC.

J is TRBJ2-7 and V is TRBV12-3 or TRBV12-4; 10 positions agree with TRBD2. The J segment lost 4 bases and the V segment lost 6 bases, leaving 6 bases of the junction unmatched. CDR3 size: 14 residues. Written as DNA, the CDR3 is TGTGCCAGCAGCCAGCCGACTAGCGGGTACGAGCAGTACTTC. It yields the protein CASSQPTSGYEQYF.

This clonotype was recorded at least ten times. This chain connects TRBV29-1 to TRBJ2-7; D gene ambiguous. The germline CDR1 and CDR2 sequences are SQVTM and ANQGSEA. Trimming cost V 7 bases and J 3 bases, with 7 bases left between them. The CDR3 is made up of 10 amino acids. The CDR3 nucleotides read TGCAGCGCGTTAGACTACGAGCAGTACTTC. Translated: CSALDYEQYF.

This clonotype was observed at least ten times. The CDR3 region is CASSRPMGGPWVNEQFF. CDR3 DNA sequence: TGTGCCAGCAGTCGTCCCATGGGAGGGCCTTGGGTCAATGAGCAGTTCTTC. The J gene is TRBJ2-1, the V gene TRBV6-6; 7 positions match TRBD2. With V trimmed by 5 bases and J by 6 bases, 16 bases remained unmatched. The length of the CDR3 is 17 residues. The germline V gene encodes CDR1 MNHNY and CDR2 SVGAGI (reference sequence).

A few counts support this clonotype. This chain joins TRBV12-3 or TRBV12-4 and TRBJ2-3; 7 nucleotides agree with TRBD2. CDR3 length equals 14 residues. J gave up 0 bases and V 5 bases, and 2 bases lay outside the gene matches. In DNA, the CDR3 is TGTGCCAGCAGTCCGGGACTAAGCACAGATACGCAGTATTTT. It specifies CASSPGLSTDTQYF.

This clonotype was detected a few times. The rearrangement uses TRBV10-2 and TRBJ2-7; D call uncertain. V lost 3 bases to trimming and J lost 2 bases, with 5 bases between them. Germline assignment: CDR1 WSHSY and CDR2 SAAADI. This CDR3 spans 12 amino acids. The CDR3 loop is CASSDLAYEQYF. CDR3 coding DNA: TGCGCCAGCAGTGACCTAGCCTACGAGCAGTACTTC.

The sample holds many counts of this clonotype. V is TRBV10-3 and J is TRBJ2-7; D remains unclear. V lost 2 bases and J 2 bases, leaving 4 bases between the germline ends. Germline CDR1 is ENHRY and CDR2 is SYGVKD. The CDR3 length is 12 residues. CDR3 loop: CAISEGTYEQYF. The DNA for the CDR3 is TGTGCCATCAGTGAGGGTACCTACGAGCAGTACTTC.

This clonotype was detected ten times or more. The CDR3: CSVAGAPLYNEQFF. Written as DNA, the CDR3 is TGCAGCGTTGCAGGGGCTCCTCTCTACAATGAGCAGTTCTTC. The V call is TRBV29-1, the J call TRBJ2-1; D may be TRBD1 (6 bases). Trimming took 4 bases from V and 3 from J, leaving 13 bases between them. The V gene's germline CDR1 is SQVTM and CDR2 ANQGSEA. The CDR3 is made up of 14 amino acids.